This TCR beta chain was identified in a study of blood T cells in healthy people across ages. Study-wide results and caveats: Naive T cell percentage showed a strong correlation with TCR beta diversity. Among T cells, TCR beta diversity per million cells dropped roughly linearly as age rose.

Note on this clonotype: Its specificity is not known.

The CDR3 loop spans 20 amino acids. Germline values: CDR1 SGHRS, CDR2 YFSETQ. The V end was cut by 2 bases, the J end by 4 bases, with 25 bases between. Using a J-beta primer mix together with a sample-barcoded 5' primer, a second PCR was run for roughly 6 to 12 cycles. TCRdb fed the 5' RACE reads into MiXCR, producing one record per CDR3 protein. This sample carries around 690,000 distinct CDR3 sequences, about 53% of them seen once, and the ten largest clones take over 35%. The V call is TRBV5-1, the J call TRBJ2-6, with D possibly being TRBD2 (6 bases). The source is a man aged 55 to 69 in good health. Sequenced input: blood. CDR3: CASSLAHSGTYRSGANVLTF. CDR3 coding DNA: TGCGCCAGCAGCTTAGCCCATTCCGGGACTTACCGCTCAGGGGCCAACGTCCTGACTTTC.